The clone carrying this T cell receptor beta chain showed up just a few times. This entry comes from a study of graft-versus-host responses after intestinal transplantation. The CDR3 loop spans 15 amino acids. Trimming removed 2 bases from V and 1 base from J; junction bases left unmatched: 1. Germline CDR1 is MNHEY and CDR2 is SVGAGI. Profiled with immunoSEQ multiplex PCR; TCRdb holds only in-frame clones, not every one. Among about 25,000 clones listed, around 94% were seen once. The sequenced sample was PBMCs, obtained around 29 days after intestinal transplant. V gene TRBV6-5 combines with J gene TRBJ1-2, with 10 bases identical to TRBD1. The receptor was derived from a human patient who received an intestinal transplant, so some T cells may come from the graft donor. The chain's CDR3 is CASSYGQGGNYGYTF. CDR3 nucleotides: TGTGCCAGCAGTTACGGACAGGGGGGTAACTATGGCTACACCTTC.